A selection of T cell receptor beta chains follows, all from one sample in a study of blood T cells in healthy people across ages. One entry per CDR3 protein results from TCRdb running MiXCR on the 5' RACE reads. The table has 650,000 to 1,000,000 distinct CDR3 sequences, 35% to 40% seen once. The sequenced sample consisted of blood. The source of these receptors is a young man in good health. Each CDR3 is given with its conserved first and last residue. A D gene is named only where the DNA matches it firmly. Clone sizes are given selectively: once, few, many, or a class where the clone is expanded.

abundance | d_gene | j_gene | v_gene | CDR3aa | CDR3nt
- | - | TRBJ1-2 | TRBV6-5 | CASIGRESNDGYTF | TGTGCCAGCATCGGCAGGGAGAGTAACGATGGCTACACCTTC
- | - | TRBJ1-2 | TRBV18 | CASSPVGQRYGYTF | TGTGCCAGCTCACCAGTCGGGCAGCGCTATGGCTACACCTTC
- | - | TRBJ2-7 | TRBV4-1 | CASSPRAGWVAAPTYEQYF | TGCGCCAGCAGCCCGCGCGCGGGTTGGGTAGCAGCACCTACCTACGAGCAGTACTTC
- | - | TRBJ2-1 | TRBV5-5 | CASSLALGTSRYNEQFF | TGTGCCAGCAGCTTGGCCTTAGGCACATCTAGGTACAATGAGCAGTTCTTC
few | - | TRBJ1-2 | TRBV5-6 | CASSEAPNGGYTF | TGTGCCAGCAGCGAGGCTCCGAACGGGGGCTACACCTTC
few | - | TRBJ1-5 | TRBV12-3/TRBV12-4 | CASTKGINQPQHF | TGTGCCAGCACCAAGGGGATCAATCAGCCCCAGCATTTT
- | - | TRBJ2-5 | TRBV12-3/TRBV12-4 | CASSLGALETQYF | TGTGCCAGCAGTTTAGGGGCGTTAGAGACCCAGTACTTC
- | TRBD1 | TRBJ1-2 | TRBV4-3 | CASSQAFTGTGHGYTF | TGCGCCAGCAGCCAAGCCTTTACTGGGACAGGGCATGGCTACACCTTC
- | - | TRBJ2-3 | TRBV12-3/TRBV12-4 | CASSFPGGTDAQYF | TGTGCCAGTAGTTTCCCGGGGGGCACAGATGCGCAGTATTTC
few | - | TRBJ1-2 | TRBV4-3 | CASSQDPRAGAVRYTF | TGCGCCAGCAGCCAAGATCCCCGGGCGGGGGCGGTACGCTACACCTTC
- | TRBD1 | TRBJ2-5 | TRBV24-1 | CATSDSDRGQVETQYF | TGTGCCACCAGTGACTCGGACAGGGGACAGGTGGAGACCCAGTACTTC
few | TRBD2 | TRBJ2-1 | TRBV7-2 | CASSLAGESGGEQFF | TGTGCCAGCAGCTTAGCGGGCGAAAGCGGGGGTGAGCAGTTCTTC
- | - | TRBJ1-2 | TRBV6-2/TRBV6-3 | CASSYGRGENYGYTF | TGTGCCAGCAGTTACGGGCGAGGAGAAAACTATGGCTACACCTTC
- | - | TRBJ1-6 | TRBV20-1 | CSARYRNSPLHF | TGCAGTGCTCGGTACAGGAATTCACCCCTCCACTTT
- | - | TRBJ2-5 | TRBV27 | CVSSRQSSQETQYF | TGTGTCAGCTCGAGACAGTCGTCCCAAGAGACCCAGTACTTC
- | - | TRBJ2-2 | TRBV5-1 | CASSLEAENTGELFF | TGCGCCAGCAGCTTGGAGGCAGAGAACACCGGGGAGCTGTTTTTT
few | TRBD2 | TRBJ2-7 | TRBV4-3 | CASSQDASGGGNEQYF | TGCGCCAGCAGCCAAGACGCCAGCGGGGGGGGCAATGAGCAGTACTTC
- | - | TRBJ2-6 | TRBV2 | CASSEPPPGANVLTF | TGTGCCAGCAGTGAACCTCCCCCTGGGGCCAACGTCCTGACTTTC
- | TRBD1 | TRBJ1-2 | TRBV28 | CASSRTTGAYGYTF | TGTGCCAGCAGCCGTACGACAGGGGCCTATGGCTACACCTTC
many | - | TRBJ2-5 | TRBV4-2 | CASSYGMETQYF | TGTGCCAGCAGTTACGGGATGGAGACCCAGTACTTC
- | - | TRBJ2-5 | TRBV10-3 | CAISESAGLGETQYF | TGTGCCATCAGTGAGTCTGCGGGCCTGGGAGAGACCCAGTACTTC
few | - | TRBJ1-1 | TRBV20-1 | CSARLGVNTEAFF | TGCAGTGCTAGACTGGGTGTGAACACTGAAGCTTTCTTT
- | - | TRBJ1-1 | TRBV7-2 | CASSRGVLNFGTEAFF | TGTGCCAGCAGCCGGGGAGTGTTGAACTTCGGCACTGAAGCTTTCTTT
- | TRBD1 | TRBJ1-1 | TRBV5-1 | CASSPTQGAGTEAFF | TGCGCCAGCAGCCCGACCCAGGGGGCCGGCACTGAAGCTTTCTTT
- | TRBD1 | TRBJ1-1 | TRBV5-1 | CASSLGQGAAEAFF | TGCGCCAGCAGCTTGGGACAGGGGGCCGCTGAAGCTTTCTTT
few | TRBD1 | TRBJ1-4 | TRBV20-1 | CSASDRGGANEKLFF | TGCAGTGCTAGCGACAGGGGGGGTGCTAATGAAAAACTGTTTTTT
few | - | TRBJ2-7 | TRBV7-2 | CASNFPERGGGDEQYF | TGTGCCAGCAACTTTCCGGAAAGGGGGGGAGGCGACGAGCAGTACTTC
- | - | TRBJ2-4 | TRBV24-1 | CATSDVAEVVNEQYF | TGTGCCACCAGTGATGTGGCGGAGGTAGTCAATGAGCAGTACTTC
- | - | TRBJ2-3 | TRBV9 | CASSVDGGRVTGTQYF | TGTGCCAGCAGCGTAGACGGTGGCAGGGTGACGGGTACGCAGTATTTT
- | TRBD1 | TRBJ2-7 | TRBV20-1 | CSARTPGQGAYEQYF | TGCAGTGCTAGGACACCGGGACAGGGCGCCTACGAGCAGTACTTC
- | - | TRBJ2-7 | TRBV4-1 | CASSQDQGGPYEQYF | TGCGCCAGCAGCCAAGATCAGGGCGGCCCCTACGAGCAGTACTTC
- | TRBD2 | TRBJ2-1 | TRBV20-1 | CSARQLAGRYNEQFF | TGCAGTGCTAGACAACTAGCGGGGAGATACAATGAGCAGTTCTTC
few | TRBD2 | TRBJ2-5 | TRBV4-3 | CASSQTSGGAQETQYF | TGCGCCAGCAGCCAAACTAGCGGGGGGGCCCAAGAGACCCAGTACTTC
- | TRBD2 | TRBJ2-7 | TRBV19 | CASSMGASGSYEQYF | TGTGCCAGTAGTATGGGGGCTAGCGGGAGTTACGAGCAGTACTTC
- | TRBD1 | TRBJ2-5 | TRBV12-3/TRBV12-4 | CASSLRAQGAGKTQYF | TGTGCCAGCAGTTTGAGGGCACAGGGGGCGGGAAAGACCCAGTACTTC
many | - | TRBJ2-7 | TRBV20-1 | CSASSSEYEQYF | TGCAGTGCTAGCTCTAGCGAGTACGAGCAGTACTTC